This TCR beta chain was recovered during a study of cytomegalovirus exposure and HLA in healthy donors (TCRdb year 2017). Regarding the complete study: An earlier analysis of several hundred of the donors reported more than 250 Gb of sequence data and 100 million to 140 million unique TCR beta sequences from around 200 million T cells. Every discovery cohort repertoire had been produced on one sequencing platform. Class I and class II HLA loci were covered by the typing at four-digit resolution. To predict cytomegalovirus infection status, the study combined high-throughput TCR immunosequencing, statistical association of individual TCRs with disease status, and machine learning. Among about 410 genotyped donors of the cohort, an average of roughly 230,000 unique TCR beta nucleotide sequences was sequenced per donor, of which 15% to 20% were non-productive. Alongside the repertoire data, information on donor age, sex, ethnicity and CMV serostatus was compiled. A later analysis re-examined previously published TCR beta repertoires from 610 or so donors and added high-resolution HLA genotyping to investigate patterns of TCR occurrence. In addition to the first cohort of hundreds of subjects, a separate validation cohort of about 120 different subjects was used. A later genetic analysis used genome-wide SNP genotypes for about 60% of the 666 donors, treating that subset as a discovery cohort. To decide whether each TCR beta V gene segment behaved as functional or pseudogenic, an earlier analysis of over 500 of the donors relied on high-throughput TCR beta sequencing. The later analysis used no new phenotypic data to find candidate immune exposures, relying instead on TCR beta sequences and their occurrence across donors. Roughly 5 DR-DQ haplotypes were handled as single units for association and clustering, since linkage in the cohort was strong. The study used immunosequencing to profile the T cell repertoires of under 700 subjects and linked those repertoires to cytomegalovirus serostatus. The study was designed to test whether signatures of past pathogen exposure could be identified by cataloging public T cell receptors. About 300 gigabases of sequencing data and 70 million to 85 million unique TCR sequences were included in an early release covering around 650 HLA-typed donors. Typing coverage varied by locus: roughly 620-640 donors for A, B, C, DRB1 and DQB1; approximately 500 for DQA1; around 610 for DPA1; 450 to 480 for DPB1. Of the 350 to 400 genotyped donors, about 80% fell in the genetic ancestry cluster associated with self-reported Caucasian donors. On the study overall, not on this receptor specifically: A later genetic analysis reported fewer N-insertions in productive TCRs among donors in an Asian-associated ancestry cluster than the roughly 670-donor mean. According to a later analysis, parvovirus B19, influenza, CMV and Epstein-Barr virus appeared linked to several top co-occurrence clusters. The study gave a list of around 170 TCR beta chains associated with cytomegalovirus. A later analysis found that HLA-associated TCR beta chains were more clonally expanded and had lower generation probabilities than equally common non-associated chains. Only TCR beta chains were sequenced in this cohort, and the absence of alpha or paired-chain data limited detectable features. In vitro tests confirmed that a few of the cytomegalovirus-associated TCR beta chains recognize cytomegalovirus antigens. The classifier was reported to diagnose cytomegalovirus status with high specificity and sensitivity in both the original and validation cohorts. According to a later analysis, TCR association rates differed among HLA loci, with DRB1 alleles showing the most associated TCRs and HLA-C alleles showing the fewest. A further reported finding was that TCR beta sequences accurately predicted the HLA-A and HLA-B alleles for most subjects in the first cohort. It was suggested by the authors that the approach could potentially be generalized to other disease states and immunological phenotypes. Because HLA typing was unavailable for some donors at each locus, only the typed subset was used in association tests. In a later analysis, around 15,000 TCR beta sequences were associated with specific HLA alleles at a false discovery rate of 0.05. A group of highly shared sequence variants was considered likely to be a technical artifact of the sequencing pipeline. In a later analysis, most CMV-associated TCR beta chains were found to appear HLA-restricted, with HLA associations seemingly driven largely by CMV exposure. Some IMGT-functional V segments, including TRBV6-2 and TRBV6-3, could not be distinguished by the 87-base-pair reads and were therefore excluded. Roughly uniform sequencing depth across donors was assumed in presence/absence analyses, although this assumption may not hold. Assigning TCR associations to individual alleles was difficult when HLA alleles, especially DR and DQ, strongly co-occurred. The only immune exposure information available for the cohort was CMV serostatus. An earlier analysis of approximately 600 of the donors showed that most TCR beta V segments appeared in productive rearrangements either about 87% or about 30% of the time, which broadly matched IMGT annotations. Because counts were too low, roughly 18 rarely observed V segments, including chromosome 9 orphons, were left out of the earlier analysis of a few hundred of the donors. Most TCR sequences were seen in very few donors, while some public TCRs were found in many individuals. Linkage disequilibrium might explain the correlated functional status among segregating V segments, but an unknown experimental factor could not be ruled out. A later genetic analysis associated a missense DCLRE1C variant with V-gene and J-gene trimming of TCR beta chains, and an independent cohort replicated the association.

The cohort was made up of 500 to 800 healthy bone marrow donors. Cohort members were all nominally healthy when sampled, although unrecorded immune exposures were likely present. The donor tested CMV seronegative, placing the donor among the 352 seronegative members of the cohort. Every donor gave a peripheral blood sample, and the peripheral blood mononuclear cells from that sample were used for TCR beta sequencing. The Qiagen DNeasy Blood Extraction Kit was used to extract genomic DNA from the blood cell samples. To prepare the library, the immunoSEQ multiplex PCR assay was applied. For the multiplex PCR, a mixture combining 60 forward primers for TCR Vbeta segments and 13 reverse primers for TCR Jbeta segments was used. The CDR3 region of rearranged TCR beta genes was amplified from genomic DNA with a multiplex PCR assay. The amplified TCR beta libraries were sequenced on the Illumina HiSeq System as 87-base-pair reads. The authors' pipeline ran thus. A later analysis tallied 70 million to 100 million unique TCR beta chains across the approximately 670 repertoires, and about 10 million of those chains were shared by two or more donors. Raw reads were error-corrected and collapsed into unique sequences with a nearest-neighbor algorithm that merged closely related sequences to remove PCR and sequencing errors. V, D and J gene segments were assigned by aligning CDR3 sequences to IMGT reference sequences. Each retained sequence needed at least a six-nucleotide match to both a V gene segment and a J gene segment. A rearrangement was called productive if the CDR3 had no stop codons and remained in frame with V and J, and every other rearrangement was called non-productive. CDR3 was defined by IMGT convention, running from the second conserved V-encoded cysteine to the conserved J-encoded phenylalanine. Sequences without an unambiguous match to a single V gene segment were excluded from the earlier analysis of approximately 560 of the donors. In an earlier analysis of roughly 600 of the donors, a V segment was called functional when productive rearrangements were above 56.7%, and segregating when the standard deviation between donors exceeded 5%. A statistical classification framework was built for diagnosing cytomegalovirus status from the catalog of TCR beta chain sequences. A later analysis assigned V and J genes by comparing TCR nucleotide sequences with IMGT/GENE-DB human TR gene sequences. In a later analysis, CDR3 sequences and most-parsimonious VDJ recombination scenarios were assigned using the TCRdist pipeline. In a later analysis, each TCR beta chain was defined by its CDR3 amino acid sequence together with its V-gene family, and reads lacking a unique V-gene family were excluded. As a way to deal with suspected cross-contamination and a sequencing artifact, a later analysis dropped 450 to 600 nucleotide sequences that were highly shared and had low generation probability. For each public chain, a later analysis derived a clonal expansion index from normalized ranks of inferred template counts within each repertoire. In a later analysis, generation probabilities were computed with a VDJ recombination model fitted to out-of-frame rearrangements, and the resulting probabilities were checked against IGoR. A later analysis scored TCR-TCR, TCR-HLA and TCR-CMV co-occurrence with hypergeometric tests, applying a repertoire-size bias correction to TCR pairs. False discovery rates were estimated in a later analysis by permuting HLA or CMV assignments 20 times. In a later analysis, co-occurring TCRs were grouped with DBSCAN, and TCRdist sequence similarity was added when clustering was performed within HLA-allele-positive subsets. For co-occurrence clustering, repertoires with fewer than 30,000 or more than 120,000 public chains were excluded, along with five or six repertoires with anomalous nucleotide sharing. This is the immuneACCESS table as TCRdb keeps it, with only in-frame sequences that have V and J called. A part of the clones is gone; compared with another copy, unresolved V genes explain less than half, and the rest is unexplained. For V, J and clone size, that table is used; D and trimming come from the DNA. This sample holds roughly 150,000 clones; roughly 80% were observed only once. About 1.3% of the sample is taken by the ten largest.

At the junction V is shortened by 5 bases and J by 3 bases; bases outside the gene matches: 9. The CDR3 runs 15 amino acids, cysteine and phenylalanine included. Only CDR3 DNA is held: 45 bases, read in frame from base 1. CDR1 and CDR2 are drawn from the germline V gene: SGHAT, FQNNGV. With regard to this clone: Its specific antigen is unknown. One base away there is no much larger clone; base qualities are not given.

The TCR originated in a man younger than 40 in good health and CMV-seronegative. Recombination connected TRBV11-2 to TRBJ2-7, and 8 bases in between align with TRBD2. The specimen sequenced was PBMCs. The DNA reads TGTGCCAGCAGCCCGCAAGCGGGGGAGAGCTACGAGCAGTACTTC. The resulting protein is CASSPQAGESYEQYF. Where the CDR3 stops, the reference TRBV11-2 and TRBJ2-7 genes take over; the full variable domain is EAGVAQSPRYKIIEKRQSVAFWCNPISGHATLYWYQQILGQGPKLLIQFQNNGVVDDSQLPKDRFSAERLKGVDSTLKIQPAKLEDSAVYLCASSPQAGESYEQYFGPGTRLTVT.